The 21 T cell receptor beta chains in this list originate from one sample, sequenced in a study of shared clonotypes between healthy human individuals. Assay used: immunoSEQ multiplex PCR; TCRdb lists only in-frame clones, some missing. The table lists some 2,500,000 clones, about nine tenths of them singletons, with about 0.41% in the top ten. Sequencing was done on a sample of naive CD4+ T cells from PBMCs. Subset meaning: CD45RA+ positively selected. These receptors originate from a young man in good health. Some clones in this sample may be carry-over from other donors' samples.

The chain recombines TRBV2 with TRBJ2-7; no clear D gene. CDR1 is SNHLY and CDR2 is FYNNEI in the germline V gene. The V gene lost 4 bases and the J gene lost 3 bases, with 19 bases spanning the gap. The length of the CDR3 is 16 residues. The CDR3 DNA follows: TGTGCCAGCAGTGCTGCTTGGGATTTTGCTTTCTACGAGCAGTACTTC. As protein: CASSAAWDFAFYEQYF.

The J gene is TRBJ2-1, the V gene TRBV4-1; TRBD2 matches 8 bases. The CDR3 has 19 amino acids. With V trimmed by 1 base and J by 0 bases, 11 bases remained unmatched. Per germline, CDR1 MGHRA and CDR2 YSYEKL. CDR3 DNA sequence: TGCGCCAGCAGCCAAGGGAGCTTACTAGCGGATAGCTCCTACAATGAGCAGTTCTTC. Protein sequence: CASSQGSLLADSSYNEQFF.

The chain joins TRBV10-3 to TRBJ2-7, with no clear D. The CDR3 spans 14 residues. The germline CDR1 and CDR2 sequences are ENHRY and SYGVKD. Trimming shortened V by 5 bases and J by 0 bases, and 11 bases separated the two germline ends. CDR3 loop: CAISSWAASYEQYF. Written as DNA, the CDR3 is TGTGCCATCAGTTCATGGGCAGCCTCCTACGAGCAGTACTTC.

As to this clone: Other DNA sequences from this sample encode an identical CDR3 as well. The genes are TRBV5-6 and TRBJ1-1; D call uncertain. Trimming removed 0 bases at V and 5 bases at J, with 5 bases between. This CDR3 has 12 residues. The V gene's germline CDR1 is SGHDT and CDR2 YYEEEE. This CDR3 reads CASSLVGTEAFF. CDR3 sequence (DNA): TGTGCCAGCAGCTTGGTGGGAACTGAAGCTTTCTTT.

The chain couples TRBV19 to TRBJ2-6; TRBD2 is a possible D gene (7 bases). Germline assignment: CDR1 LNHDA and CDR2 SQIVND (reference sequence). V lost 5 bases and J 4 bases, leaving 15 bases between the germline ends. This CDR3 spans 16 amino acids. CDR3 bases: TGTGCCAGTAGTCGCCGGGGGGCGCTCGGGGCCAACGTCCTGACTTTC. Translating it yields CASSRRGALGANVLTF.

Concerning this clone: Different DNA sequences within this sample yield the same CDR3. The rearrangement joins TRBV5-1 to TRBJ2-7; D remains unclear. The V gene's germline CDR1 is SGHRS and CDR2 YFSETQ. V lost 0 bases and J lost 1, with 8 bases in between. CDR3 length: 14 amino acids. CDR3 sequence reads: CASSLGPRSYEQYF. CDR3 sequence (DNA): TGCGCCAGCAGCTTGGGTCCCAGGTCCTACGAGCAGTACTTC.

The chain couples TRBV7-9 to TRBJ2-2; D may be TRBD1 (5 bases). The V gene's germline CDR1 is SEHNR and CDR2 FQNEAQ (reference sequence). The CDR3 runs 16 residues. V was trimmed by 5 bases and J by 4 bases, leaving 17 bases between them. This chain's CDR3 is CASSEQGFRGTGELFF. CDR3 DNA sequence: TGTGCCAGCAGCGAGCAGGGATTTCGAGGCACCGGGGAGCTGTTTTTT.

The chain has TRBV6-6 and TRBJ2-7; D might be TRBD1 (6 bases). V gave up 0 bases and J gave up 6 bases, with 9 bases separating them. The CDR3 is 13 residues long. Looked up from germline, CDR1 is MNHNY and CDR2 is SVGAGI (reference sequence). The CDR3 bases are TGTGCCAGCAGTTACTCGAGAGGGGGCGAGCAGTACTTC. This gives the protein CASSYSRGGEQYF.

The DNA for the CDR3 is TGTGCCAGCAGTTACTCGCCGGTAGGGGGAAACACCATATATTTT. Encoded protein: CASSYSPVGGNTIYF. J is TRBJ1-3 and V is TRBV6-5, with D hard to call. Deletions cut 0 bases from V and 4 bases from J, with 10 bases between. CDR3 length: 15 residues. The V gene's germline CDR1 is MNHEY and CDR2 SVGAGI.

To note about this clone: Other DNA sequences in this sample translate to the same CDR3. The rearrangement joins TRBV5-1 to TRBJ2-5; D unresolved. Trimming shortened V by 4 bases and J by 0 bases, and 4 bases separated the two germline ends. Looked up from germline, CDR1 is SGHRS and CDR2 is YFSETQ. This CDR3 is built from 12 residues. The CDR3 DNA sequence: TGCGCCAGCAGCGCCAACCAAGAGACCCAGTACTTC. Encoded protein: CASSANQETQYF.

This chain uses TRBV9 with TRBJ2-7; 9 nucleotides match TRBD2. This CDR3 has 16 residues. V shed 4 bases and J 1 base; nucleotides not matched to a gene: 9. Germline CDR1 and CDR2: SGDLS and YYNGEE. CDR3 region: CASSPPGGLASYEQYF. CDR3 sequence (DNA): TGTGCCAGCAGCCCCCCAGGGGGACTAGCATCCTACGAGCAGTACTTC.

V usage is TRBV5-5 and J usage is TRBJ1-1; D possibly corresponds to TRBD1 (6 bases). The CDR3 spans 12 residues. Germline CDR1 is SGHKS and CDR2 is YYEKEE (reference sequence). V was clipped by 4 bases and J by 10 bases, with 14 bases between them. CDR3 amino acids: CASSPGPRGAFF. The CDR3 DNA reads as TGTGCCAGCAGCCCGGGCCCCAGGGGAGCTTTCTTT.

The CDR3 loop reads CASTVPRSANEQYF. For the CDR3, the DNA is TGTGCCAGCACCGTCCCTAGGAGCGCGAACGAGCAGTACTTC. The chain employs TRBV28 and TRBJ2-7; D gene ambiguous. Germline V lookup: CDR1 MDHEN, CDR2 SYDVKM. The CDR3 consists of 14 residues. Trimming took off 7 bases at V and 5 bases at J, with 18 bases between the two ends.

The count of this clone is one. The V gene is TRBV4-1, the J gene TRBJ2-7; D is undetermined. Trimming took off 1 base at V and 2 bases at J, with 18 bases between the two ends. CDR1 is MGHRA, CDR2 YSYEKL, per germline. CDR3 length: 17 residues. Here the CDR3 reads CASSQAFKQLLPYEQYF. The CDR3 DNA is TGCGCCAGCAGCCAAGCCTTCAAACAGCTCCTACCCTACGAGCAGTACTTC.

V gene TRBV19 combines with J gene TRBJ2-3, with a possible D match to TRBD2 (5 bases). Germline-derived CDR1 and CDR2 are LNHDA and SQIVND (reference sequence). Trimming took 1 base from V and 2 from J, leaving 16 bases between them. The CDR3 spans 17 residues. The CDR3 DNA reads TGTGCCAGTAGTATAGCTGTCCGGGAAACCTCCACAGATACGCAGTATTTT. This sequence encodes CASSIAVRETSTDTQYF.

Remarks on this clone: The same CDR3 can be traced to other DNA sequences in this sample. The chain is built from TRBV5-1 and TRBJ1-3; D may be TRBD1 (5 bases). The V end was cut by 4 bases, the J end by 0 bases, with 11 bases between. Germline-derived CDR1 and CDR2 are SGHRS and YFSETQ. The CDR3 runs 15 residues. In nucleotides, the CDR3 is TGCGCCAGCAGCCCGGGAGACAGCTCTGGAAACACCATATATTTT. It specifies CASSPGDSSGNTIYF.

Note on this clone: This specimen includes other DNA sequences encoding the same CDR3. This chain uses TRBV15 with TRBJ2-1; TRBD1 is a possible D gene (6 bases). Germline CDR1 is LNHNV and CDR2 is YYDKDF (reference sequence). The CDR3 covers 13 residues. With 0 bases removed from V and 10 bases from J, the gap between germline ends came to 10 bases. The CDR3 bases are TGTGCCACCAGCAGAGATAGAGGGGGAGAGCAGTTCTTC. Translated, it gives CATSRDRGGEQFF.

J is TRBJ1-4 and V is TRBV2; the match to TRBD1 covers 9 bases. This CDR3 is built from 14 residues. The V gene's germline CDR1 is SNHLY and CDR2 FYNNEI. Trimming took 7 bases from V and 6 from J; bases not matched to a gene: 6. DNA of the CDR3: TGTGCCAGCACTTGGACAGGGGCGGATGAAAAACTGTTTTTT. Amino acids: CASTWTGADEKLFF.

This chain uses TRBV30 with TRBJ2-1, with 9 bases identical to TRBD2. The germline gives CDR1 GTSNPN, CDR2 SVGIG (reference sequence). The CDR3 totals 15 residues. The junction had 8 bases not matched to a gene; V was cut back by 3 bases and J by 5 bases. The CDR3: CAWRSSGRVNNEQFF. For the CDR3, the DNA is TGTGCCTGGAGGAGTAGCGGGAGAGTGAACAATGAGCAGTTCTTC.

CDR3 sequence (DNA): TGTGCCAGCAGTTACTCACGGGGTATGCCCTACGAGCAGTACTTC. Translating it yields CASSYSRGMPYEQYF. J is TRBJ2-7 and V is TRBV6-5; tentative D call: TRBD2 (5 bases). The CDR3 consists of 15 residues. The germline V gene has CDR1 MNHEY and CDR2 SVGAGI. Trimming removed 0 bases at V and 2 bases at J, with 11 bases between.

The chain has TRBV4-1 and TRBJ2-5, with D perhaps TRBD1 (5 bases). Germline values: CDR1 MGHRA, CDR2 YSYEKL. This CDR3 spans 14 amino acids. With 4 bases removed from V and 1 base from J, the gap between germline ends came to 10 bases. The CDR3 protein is CASSRQTVQETQYF. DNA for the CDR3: TGCGCCAGCAGCCGTCAGACAGTCCAAGAGACCCAGTACTTC.